This T cell receptor (beta chain) derives from a study of cytomegalovirus exposure and HLA in healthy donors. A multiplex PCR was run with 60 Vbeta primers and 13 Jbeta primers. Sequenced by immunoSEQ multiplex PCR; TCRdb stores in-frame clones only, minus some. The listing contains approximately 190,000 clones. The length of the CDR3 is 16 residues. J was trimmed by 1 base and V by 5 bases; bases with no gene match: 9. Germline V gene lookup returns CDR1 SGHTA and CDR2 FQGNSA. The chain uses TRBV7-2 and TRBJ2-5, with 8 bases matching TRBD2. The clonotype originates from a boy younger than 18 in good health and CMV-seronegative. The sample comprised PBMCs. Here the CDR3 DNA reads TGTGCCAGCAGCGCCACAGCGGGGGCATTCCAAGAGACCCAGTACTTC. It specifies CASSATAGAFQETQYF.